This TCR beta chain was identified in a study of tumor-infiltrating lymphocytes in primary liver carcinoma. Study-level information: About 3.5 to 8 million productive TCRbeta reads were obtained from the samples, with similar numbers across tissue types. Study outcomes and limitations: Reduced overlap was seen in tumor-adjacent and tumor-blood pairs versus tumor region pairs. Relative to blood, tumors carried a significantly larger fraction of the repertoire in their top 250 clones (p = 0.039).

The CDR3 extends over 15 amino acids. Unsorted whole blood yielded the blood RNA, and germline DNA was also extracted. The investigators made TCR beta cDNA from about 510 ng total RNA, using a constant-region primer. Three nested multiplex PCR rounds, a slightly modified ARM-PCR, produced the libraries for TCR beta. Investigators reported that the first two PCR rounds, at 10 to 11 cycles each, used TRBV1-TRBV30 forward primers with a C-beta reverse primer. One entry per CDR3 protein results from TCRdb running MiXCR on the multiplex PCR reads. The repertoire holds a few hundred thousand distinct CDR3 sequences, with approximately 58% as singletons. Notes on this clonotype: Antigen specificity is unknown. With a much larger clone just one base away, this may be a read error.

This TCR was recovered from a woman in her 30s with primary liver carcinoma and hepatitis B virus infection. Material for sequencing was peripheral blood. This rearrangement joins TRBV12-3 or TRBV12-4 to TRBJ2-1; D gene ambiguous. Written as DNA, the CDR3 is TGTGCCAGCAGTCCCGACTTCAGCTCCTACAATAAGCAGTTCTTC. Translated, it gives CASSPDFSSYNKQFF.